The clone carrying this T cell receptor beta chain was seen repeatedly, ten times or more. This specimen belongs to a study of T cells in Graves' hyperthyroidism and ophthalmopathy. There were TCR beta CDR3 regions amplified from RNA transcripts. Using the HTBI primer set, a first-round RT-PCR was run on the TCR CDR3. TCRdb passed the multiplex PCR reads through MiXCR, listing each CDR3 protein once. The table lists about 250,000 distinct CDR3 sequences, roughly a quarter of them singletons. Trimming removed 2 bases at V and 6 bases at J, with 8 bases between. This CDR3 spans 12 amino acids. Any patient presenting with uncontrolled infection, other autoimmune disease, pregnancy or lactation was left out. Diagnoses were made from clinical symptoms, serum measures (thyroxine and TRAb), thyroid ultrasound and orbital computed tomography.

Sequencing was carried out using blood. J is TRBJ2-7 and V is TRBV12-3 or TRBV12-4; D uncertain. This receptor was obtained from a middle-aged woman with Graves' ophthalmopathy. The CDR3 DNA follows: TGTGCCAGCAGTTTAAGCACTGGCGAGCAGTACTTC. This translates into CASSLSTGEQYF.